The rows below give T cell receptor beta chains drawn from one sample of a study of blood T cell repertoires in COVID-19. Clones were sequenced by immunoSEQ multiplex PCR, and TCRdb holds only the in-frame ones, with some missing. In the table there are about 410,000 clones, more than 80% of which are singletons. Specimen: peripheral blood. These receptors came from a woman aged 25 to 45 with active or convalescent COVID-19. Each CDR3 is given with its conserved first and last residue. A D gene is named only where the DNA matches it firmly. Clone sizes are given selectively: once, few, many, or a class where the clone is expanded.

-,TRBD1,TRBJ1-1,TRBV2,CASSDLGGDREGTEAFF,TGTGCCAGCAGTGACCTTGGGGGAGACAGGGAAGGAACTGAAGCTTTCTTT
-,TRBD1,TRBJ2-7,TRBV5-1,CASSPLDRGDYEQYF,TGCGCCAGCAGCCCCCTGGACAGGGGTGATTACGAGCAGTACTTC
once,TRBD2,TRBJ2-5,TRBV29-1,CSVSGIAGVEETQYF,TGCAGCGTTTCCGGGATAGCGGGAGTGGAAGAGACCCAGTACTTC
-,-,TRBJ2-1,TRBV18,CASSTDQGSYNEQFF,TGTGCCAGCTCAACGGACCAGGGATCCTACAATGAGCAGTTCTTC
-,-,TRBJ1-1,TRBV2,CASSWGVNTEAFF,TGTGCCAGCAGTTGGGGGGTGAACACTGAAGCTTTCTTT
-,TRBD2,TRBJ2-7,TRBV6-1,CASSGGLAGGSYEQYF,TGTGCCAGCAGTGGGGGACTAGCGGGGGGATCCTACGAGCAGTACTTC
-,-,TRBJ1-1,TRBV6-5,CASSYPPSDTEAFF,TGTGCCAGCAGTTACCCCCCCTCGGACACTGAAGCTTTCTTT
-,TRBD1,TRBJ1-1,TRBV7-9,CASSLDRGMDTEAFF,TGTGCCAGCAGCTTGGACAGGGGAATGGACACTGAAGCTTTCTTT
-,-,TRBJ1-2,TRBV25-1,CASSDSFKTNYGYTF,TGTGCCAGCAGTGATAGTTTCAAGACTAACTATGGCTACACCTTC
-,-,TRBJ2-7,TRBV5-6,CASSLEAPYEQYF,TGTGCCAGCAGCTTGGAAGCCCCCTACGAGCAGTACTTC
-,TRBD1,TRBJ2-1,TRBV18,CASSPRDREYNEQFF,TGTGCCAGCTCACCACGGGACAGGGAGTACAATGAGCAGTTCTTC
once,-,TRBJ2-7,TRBV13,CASSPLVSYEQYF,TGTGCCAGCAGCCCTTTAGTGTCCTACGAGCAGTACTTC
once,TRBD1,TRBJ1-2,TRBV7-8,CASSLVPGGGYGYTF,TGTGCCAGCAGCTTAGTCCCAGGGGGCGGCTATGGCTACACCTTC
-,TRBD2,TRBJ2-1,TRBV7-6,CASSQPGGKDEQFF,TGTGCCAGCAGCCAACCGGGAGGGAAGGATGAGCAGTTCTTC
-,-,TRBJ2-6,TRBV19,CASSTIHISGANVLTF,TGTGCCAGTAGTACAATCCACATCTCTGGGGCCAACGTCCTGACTTTC
-,TRBD1,TRBJ1-1,TRBV6-1,CASSERTGSGTEAFF,TGTGCCAGCAGTGAACGGACAGGGTCGGGCACTGAAGCTTTCTTT
-,-,TRBJ2-7,TRBV11-3,CASSLNSDFTYEQYF,TGTGCCAGCAGCTTAAATTCGGACTTTACCTACGAGCAGTACTTC
once,TRBD2,TRBJ2-2,TRBV25-1,CASRGLAANTGELFF,TGTGCCAGCAGAGGACTAGCGGCCAACACCGGGGAGCTGTTTTTT
-,-,TRBJ1-1,TRBV6-5,CASSSDTMNTEAFF,TGTGCCAGCAGTTCTGACACCATGAACACTGAAGCTTTCTTT
-,-,TRBJ2-2,TRBV29-1,CSVMTELTGELFF,TGCAGCGTTATGACGGAGCTCACCGGGGAGCTGTTTTTT
-,TRBD1,TRBJ2-1,TRBV28,CASSDAPGQGDNEQFF,TGTGCCAGCAGTGATGCCCCGGGACAGGGAGACAATGAGCAGTTCTTC
once,TRBD1,TRBJ2-1,TRBV2,CASRSRDRGTDEQFF,TGTGCCAGCAGAAGCCGGGACAGGGGTACTGATGAGCAGTTCTTC
-,-,TRBJ1-2,TRBV5-4,CASTLSDSFYGYTF,TGTGCCAGCACCTTAAGTGACAGCTTCTATGGCTACACCTTC
-,-,TRBJ1-2,TRBV6-5,CASRRPGEGYTF,TGTGCCAGCAGAAGACCGGGAGAGGGCTACACCTTC
-,TRBD2,TRBJ2-5,TRBV11-2,CASSPYPVAGGLEETQYF,TGTGCCAGCAGCCCCTATCCCGTAGCGGGGGGGCTTGAAGAGACCCAGTACTTC
-,-,TRBJ1-2,TRBV4-1,CASSPREGVGNYGYTF,TGCGCCAGCAGCCCACGGGAGGGGGTAGGCAACTATGGCTACACCTTC
once,-,TRBJ2-2,TRBV27,CASSSLATPNTGELFF,TGTGCCAGCAGTTCCTTGGCAACGCCGAACACCGGGGAGCTGTTTTTT